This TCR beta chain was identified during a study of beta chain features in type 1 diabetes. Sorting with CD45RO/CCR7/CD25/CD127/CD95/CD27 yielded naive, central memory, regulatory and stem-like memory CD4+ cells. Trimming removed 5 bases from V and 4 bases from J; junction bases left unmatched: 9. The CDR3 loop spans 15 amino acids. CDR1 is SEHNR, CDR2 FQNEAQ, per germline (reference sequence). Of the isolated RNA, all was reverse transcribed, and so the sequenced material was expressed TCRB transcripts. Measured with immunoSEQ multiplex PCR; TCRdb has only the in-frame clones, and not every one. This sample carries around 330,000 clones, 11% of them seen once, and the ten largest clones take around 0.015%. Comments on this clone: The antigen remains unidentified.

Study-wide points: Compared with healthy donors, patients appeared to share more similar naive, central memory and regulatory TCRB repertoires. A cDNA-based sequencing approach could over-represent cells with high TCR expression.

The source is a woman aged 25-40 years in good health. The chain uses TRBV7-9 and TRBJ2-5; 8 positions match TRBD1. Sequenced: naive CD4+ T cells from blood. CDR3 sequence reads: CASSPGQGLVETQYF. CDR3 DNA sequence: TGTGCCAGCAGCCCCGGACAGGGTTTAGTAGAGACCCAGTACTTC.